The rows below give T cell receptor beta chains drawn from one sample of a study of blood T cell repertoires in COVID-19. The table came from immunoSEQ multiplex PCR; TCRdb's copy has only in-frame clones and leaves some out. The sample includes over 85,000 clones, roughly 92% of them seen just once. Sequencing was performed on peripheral blood. These receptors all stem from a woman between 45 and 60 years old with COVID-19, enrolled during active disease. The CDR3 runs from the conserved cysteine through the conserved F or W. Fields, in order: J gene, V gene, D gene, CDR3 length, clone size, CDR3 DNA, CDR3 protein. The D gene is left open where the match is weak. Clone size, where shown, is once, few, many, or a class for clones that have expanded.

TRBJ2-7,TRBV4-3,-,13,-,TGCGCCAGCAGCCAGCAGGGGGGCCCTGAGCAGTACTTC,CASSQQGGPEQYF
TRBJ2-2,TRBV7-3,TRBD1,15,-,TGTGCCAGCAGCCAGGACAGGGGGCGTACCGGGGAGCTGTTTTTT,CASSQDRGRTGELFF
TRBJ1-2,TRBV7-2,TRBD1,14,-,TGTGCCAGCAGCTTAACGGTGGGGACAGTCTCGATAACCTTC,CASSLTVGTVSITF
TRBJ1-1,TRBV10-1,-,16,-,TGCGCCAGCCTTCTTTTTGGAGACAGGCTCAACACTGAAGCTTTCTTT,CASLLFGDRLNTEAFF
TRBJ1-6,TRBV7-6,-,14,-,TGTGCCAGCAGTCCCCGGGGGGTCGGTTCACCCCTCCACTTT,CASSPRGVGSPLHF
TRBJ2-5,TRBV28,TRBD2,15,-,TGTGCCAGCACCTCGGTGGGACTAGCTCTGGAGACCCAGTACTTC,CASTSVGLALETQYF
TRBJ2-3,TRBV5-1,TRBD1,17,-,TGCGCCAGCAGCACGGACAGGGGGCGCATAAAAGTGGATACGCAGTATTTT,CASSTDRGRIKVDTQYF
TRBJ2-5,TRBV5-6,-,15,-,TGTGCCAGCAGTTTTATGGACTCTTCACAAGAGACCCAGTACTTC,CASSFMDSSQETQYF
TRBJ2-2,TRBV30,-,16,-,TGTGCCTGGAGTCAGGAGGGCCGGAGTTATACCGGGGAGCTGTTTTTT,CAWSQEGRSYTGELFF
TRBJ2-1,TRBV4-2,-,16,-,TGTGCCAGCAGCCAAGATGGTGGGGGGGCGGATAATGAGCAGTTCTTC,CASSQDGGGADNEQFF
TRBJ2-2,TRBV7-2,TRBD1,17,-,TGTGCCAGCAGCTTAGCCGTGGACAGGGCCAACACCGGGGAGCTGTTTTTT,CASSLAVDRANTGELFF
TRBJ2-3,TRBV10-1,TRBD2,16,few,TGCGCCAGCAGTGAGAGGGCGGGGGGGCCAGCAGATACGCAGTATTTT,CASSERAGGPADTQYF
TRBJ1-2,TRBV25-1,-,14,-,TGTGCCAGCAGTGACAGGGACATGGACTATGGCTACACCTTC,CASSDRDMDYGYTF
TRBJ2-3,TRBV29-1,-,13,-,TGCAGCGGTGGAGCAGCTAGCACAGATACGCAGTATTTT,CSGGAASTDTQYF
TRBJ2-5,TRBV5-1,-,15,-,TGCGCCAGCAGCCTGGGAGGACTTGGGGTAGAGACCCAGTACTTC,CASSLGGLGVETQYF
TRBJ2-1,TRBV19,TRBD1,12,-,TGTGCCAGTAGTATGACAGGGGATGAGCAGTTCTTC,CASSMTGDEQFF
TRBJ2-2,TRBV7-6,-,15,-,TGTGCCAGCAGCTTCCGGACTATAGCCACCGGGGAGCTGTTTTTT,CASSFRTIATGELFF
TRBJ1-5,TRBV2,TRBD1,13,-,TGTGCCAGTGGGACAGGGACCCCCCAGCCCCAGCATTTT,CASGTGTPQPQHF
TRBJ2-1,TRBV2,TRBD1,15,-,TGTGCCAGCATTCGCCCGGGACAGGGGGTCCGGAAGCAGTTCTTC,CASIRPGQGVRKQFF
TRBJ1-5,TRBV27,TRBD1,15,-,TGTGCCAGCAGATTGGGGGACAGGCCCAATCAGCCCCAGCATTTT,CASRLGDRPNQPQHF
TRBJ1-4,TRBV14,-,16,-,TGTGCCAGCAGCCAAGATCAGGTTGGTGGTGGTGAAAAACTGTTTTTT,CASSQDQVGGGEKLFF
TRBJ2-2,TRBV6-5,TRBD1,15,-,TGTGCCAGCAGTTCTACAGGGGTTGGAACCGGGGAGCTGTTTTTT,CASSSTGVGTGELFF
TRBJ1-2,TRBV19,TRBD1,15,-,TGTGCCAGTACTAAGACGGGACAGGGGGCTAATGGCTACACCTTC,CASTKTGQGANGYTF
TRBJ2-1,TRBV5-6,TRBD2,17,-,TGTGCCAGCAGCTCCTACCTACTAGCGGGGACCTACAATGAGCAGTTCTTC,CASSSYLLAGTYNEQFF
TRBJ2-2,TRBV3-1/TRBV3-2,TRBD1,16,-,TGTGCCAGCAGCCGGTCGGACAGGCTGAACACCGGGGAGCTGTTTTTT,CASSRSDRLNTGELFF
TRBJ1-1,TRBV4-2,-,13,-,TGTGCCAGCAGCCCTGAGGGGAACACTGAAGCTTTCTTT,CASSPEGNTEAFF
TRBJ2-1,TRBV28,TRBD2,16,once,TGTGCCAGCAGTCCACTCCTAGCGGGGGGGCGAAATGAGCAGTTCTTC,CASSPLLAGGRNEQFF
TRBJ1-6,TRBV12-3/TRBV12-4,-,13,-,TGTGCCAGCAGCTTGAAGAGGCATTCACCCCTCCACTTT,CASSLKRHSPLHF
TRBJ1-1,TRBV28,-,14,once,TGTGCCAGCAGTTTATCGGGGATTCCCACTGAAGCTTTCTTT,CASSLSGIPTEAFF
TRBJ2-3,TRBV10-3,-,12,-,TGTGCCATCAGCGTAGGAGGGGATACGCAGTATTTT,CAISVGGDTQYF
TRBJ2-7,TRBV30,TRBD1,13,-,TGTGCCTGGGGGCCCGGGACAGGCTACGAGCAGTACTTC,CAWGPGTGYEQYF
TRBJ2-5,TRBV4-1,TRBD2,15,-,TGCGCCAGCAGCCATGTTAGCGGGGGCTCAGAGACCCAGTACTTC,CASSHVSGGSETQYF
TRBJ1-6,TRBV12-3/TRBV12-4,-,13,-,TGTGCCAGCAGTTTAAAGCGTGCTTCACCCCTCCACTTT,CASSLKRASPLHF
TRBJ2-7,TRBV27,TRBD2,20,-,TGTGCCAGCAGTTTCCGGAACCCTCTTACTAGCGGGGGGACCCCCTACGAGCAGTACTTC,CASSFRNPLTSGGTPYEQYF
TRBJ2-1,TRBV7-6,TRBD1,15,-,TGTGCCAGCAGCTTCCGGGACAGCATGTACAATGAGCAGTTCTTC,CASSFRDSMYNEQFF
TRBJ1-6,TRBV28,-,14,-,TGTGCCAGCAGTGTCTCGGGGAGCAGTTCACCCCTCCACTTT,CASSVSGSSSPLHF
TRBJ1-1,TRBV19,-,12,-,TGTGCCAGTATGGACAGCCTCACTGAAGCTTTCTTT,CASMDSLTEAFF
TRBJ2-5,TRBV15,-,15,-,TGTGCCACCAGCAGAGGGGAGGGGGACCAAGAGACCCAGTACTTC,CATSRGEGDQETQYF
TRBJ1-1,TRBV19,-,12,once,TGTGCCAGTAGTATAGGGCTTGTTGAAGCTTTCTTT,CASSIGLVEAFF
TRBJ2-3,TRBV5-1,-,19,-,TGCGCCAGCAGCCGAGGGGGAGGCGGGGGCCTATCTAGCACAGATACGCAGTATTTT,CASSRGGGGGLSSTDTQYF
TRBJ2-7,TRBV3-1/TRBV3-2,-,14,-,TGTGCCAGCAGCCCGGTAAGGGGATCCTACGAGCAGTACTTC,CASSPVRGSYEQYF
TRBJ2-1,TRBV7-2,-,15,-,TGTGCCAGCAGCGAGAGGACAGCCGCCTACAATGAGCAGTTCTTC,CASSERTAAYNEQFF
TRBJ1-2,TRBV19,TRBD1,13,-,TGTGCCAGTAGTCGACAGGGGGCAGTTGGCTACACCTTC,CASSRQGAVGYTF
TRBJ1-3,TRBV2,-,14,-,TGTGCCAGCGAATCAGGAGGCTCTGGAAACACCATATATTTT,CASESGGSGNTIYF
TRBJ1-2,TRBV4-3,-,13,-,TGCGCCAGCAGCCAAGCTAATCGCTATGGCTACACCTTC,CASSQANRYGYTF
TRBJ1-5,TRBV29-1,TRBD1,14,-,TGCAGCGTTGGAATGGGACAGGGGAATCAGCCCCAGCATTTT,CSVGMGQGNQPQHF
TRBJ1-6,TRBV6-1,TRBD1,14,-,TGTGCCAGCAGTGAACAGGGGGCCGGTTCACCCCTCCACTTT,CASSEQGAGSPLHF
TRBJ1-1,TRBV5-5,-,14,-,TGTGCCAGCAGCTTGGCGGCGGCTAACACTGAAGCTTTCTTT,CASSLAAANTEAFF
TRBJ1-1,TRBV27,-,15,-,TGTGCCAGCAGTCTGCGGGGCAGCGTGAACACTGAAGCTTTCTTT,CASSLRGSVNTEAFF
TRBJ1-3,TRBV15,-,16,-,TGTGCCACCACCCCATCGGGGGGGGCTGGGGGAAACACCATATATTTT,CATTPSGGAGGNTIYF
TRBJ1-2,TRBV10-2,TRBD1,13,-,TGCGCCAGCAGCGCGACAGGGTTTAATGGCTACACCTTC,CASSATGFNGYTF
TRBJ1-1,TRBV5-1,-,16,once,TGCGCCAGCAGCTTCTTCGAGTGGGGAAGGGGCACTGAAGCTTTCTTT,CASSFFEWGRGTEAFF